The clone carrying this T cell receptor beta chain appeared a few times. The antigen is unknown. Unsorted bulk tissue (about 18-30 mg) underwent RNA and DNA co-extraction. Enrolled patients were chronically infected with HBV and treatment-naive. Researchers generated TCR beta cDNA from around 510 ng of total RNA, relying on a constant-region primer. ARM-PCR, slightly modified, supplied the TCR beta libraries through three nested multiplex PCR rounds. Forward primers for TRBV1-TRBV30 and a C-beta reverse primer served the first two PCR rounds, at around 11 cycles each. TCRdb reprocessed the multiplex PCR reads via MiXCR and lists one record per CDR3 protein. This sample carries over 100,000 distinct CDR3 sequences, around 65% of them seen once, and the ten largest clones take more than 8%. Germline CDR1 DFQATT, CDR2 SNEGSKA (reference sequence). Trimming removed 4 bases at V and 2 bases at J, with 8 bases between. The CDR3 length is 12 residues.

This specimen belongs to a study of tumor-infiltrating lymphocytes in primary liver carcinoma. At the level of the study: The patients included men and women who were aged 30 to 69 years. Study-level points and caveats: Tumor specimens were characterized by a significantly higher top-250-clone fraction than blood (p = 0.039). Pairs of tumor regions overlapped more than tumor-adjacent and tumor-blood pairs did.

V gene TRBV20-1 combines with J gene TRBJ1-2; D is possibly TRBD1 (6 bases). This clonotype was obtained from a woman in her sixties with primary liver carcinoma and hepatitis B virus infection. Sequencing was performed on tumor-adjacent normal liver tissue. For the CDR3, the DNA is TGCAGTGCTAAAACAGGGAACTATGGCTACACCTTC. It specifies CSAKTGNYGYTF.